The next 8 T cell receptor beta chains were all read from a single sample in a study of blood T cell repertoires in COVID-19. Sequencing was performed with immunoSEQ multiplex PCR; in TCRdb, only in-frame clones are kept and a portion is missing. The sample yields around 270,000 clones, 80% to 85% seen once. Sample: peripheral blood. These receptor sequences come from a woman in her thirties or forties who had recovered from COVID-19.

The V call is TRBV18, the J call TRBJ2-1, with TRBD1 matching over 8 bases. The CDR3 has 15 residues. Germline-derived CDR1 and CDR2 are KGHSH and LQKENI. With 0 bases clipped from V and 10 bases from J, the junction kept 8 bases outside the gene matches. CDR3 sequence reads: CASSPPQGADREQFF. DNA for the CDR3: TGTGCCAGCTCACCACCCCAGGGGGCGGACAGGGAGCAGTTCTTC.

The chain recombines TRBV18 with TRBJ2-2; possible D gene TRBD2, 5 bases. The V end lost 3 bases, the J end lost 7 bases, and 18 bases lay between the germline ends. CDR3 length equals 16 residues. Germline CDR1 is KGHSH and CDR2 is LQKENI. DNA for the CDR3: TGTGCCAGCTCACCGGTACTAGGTGATCGAGGCGGGGAGCTGTTTTTT. Translating it yields CASSPVLGDRGGELFF.

The rearrangement links TRBV5-1 to TRBJ1-1, with D perhaps matching TRBD1 (5 bases). V lost 1 base and J lost 4, with 17 bases in between. CDR1 is SGHRS, CDR2 YFSETQ, per germline. There are 16 residues in the CDR3. CDR3 in DNA: TGCGCCAGCAGCTTGCAGGGAACCACCCGGAGCACTGAAGCTTTCTTT. It specifies CASSLQGTTRSTEAFF.

The chain recombines TRBV5-6 with TRBJ1-4; tentatively, D is TRBD1 (6 bases). The V end lost 0 bases, the J end lost 7 bases, and 16 bases lay between the germline ends. This CDR3 has 16 residues. Germline CDR1 is SGHDT and CDR2 is YYEEEE. The DNA of the CDR3 is TGTGCCAGCAGCTTGGGGTTTGGAAGGGGGAGTGAAAAACTGTTTTTT. It is translated as CASSLGFGRGSEKLFF.

The V and J genes are TRBV29-1 and TRBJ2-1; 7 bases map to TRBD1. CDR1 is SQVTM, CDR2 ANQGSEA, per germline. The CDR3 is 13 residues long. With 7 bases clipped from V and 8 bases from J, the junction kept 11 bases outside the gene matches. The CDR3 nucleotides are TGCAGCGCCCCGGGACAGCCCGGGGATGAGCAGTTCTTC. Amino acid sequence: CSAPGQPGDEQFF.

The chain joins TRBV11-2 to TRBJ2-4; a possible D gene is TRBD1 (6 bases). The CDR3 is 14 residues long. Germline V gene sequence: CDR1 SGHAT, CDR2 FQNNGV. Trimming left V 3 bases short and J 7 bases short, with 13 bases between. The CDR3 sequence: CASSFPQGGNIQYF. The CDR3 nucleotides are TGTGCCAGCAGCTTCCCACAGGGTGGCAACATTCAGTACTTC.

The J gene is TRBJ1-1, the V gene TRBV30; D ambiguous. Germline V gives CDR1 GTSNPN, CDR2 SVGIG (reference sequence). Trimming took 3 bases from V and 7 from J, leaving 15 bases between them. The CDR3 length is 13 residues. The CDR3 DNA is TGTGCCTGGAGCCTAGGGAAGGGAGGTGAAGCTTTCTTT. The encoded protein is CAWSLGKGGEAFF.

The chain carries TRBV6-6 and TRBJ2-5, with D tentatively TRBD1 (6 bases). Trimming cost V 2 bases and J 2 bases, with 12 bases left between them. Germline CDR1 reads MNHNY; CDR2 reads SVGAGI (reference sequence). There are 15 residues in the CDR3. The CDR3 nucleotides read TGTGCCAGCAGTTACACGGACAGTGATCAAGAGACCCAGTACTTC. Translating it yields CASSYTDSDQETQYF.